One sample yielded the 18 T cell receptor beta chains listed below, sequenced in a study of long-term antiretroviral therapy in people with HIV. The authors ran the immunoSEQ assay, v3.0, at survey level. Assay used: immunoSEQ multiplex PCR; TCRdb lists only in-frame clones, some missing. The sample holds around 28,000 clones, 80% to 95% seen once. The sample consisted of unsorted PBMCs, taken 3.1 years after starting antiretroviral therapy. The receptors stem from a man aged 18-30 years with HIV.

The rearrangement links TRBV20-1 to TRBJ2-5, with unresolved D. The CDR3 length is 10 residues. The germline gives CDR1 DFQATT, CDR2 SNEGSKA (reference sequence). The V and J ends lost 3 bases and 2 bases respectively, with 1 base between them. CDR3 sequence: CSARQETQYF. As DNA, the CDR3 is TGCAGTGCTAGGCAAGAGACCCAGTACTTC.

The V gene is TRBV5-4, the J gene TRBJ2-7; D perhaps matches TRBD1 (5 bases). Germline assignment: CDR1 SGHNT and CDR2 YYREEE (reference sequence). Trimming stripped 0 bases from V and 6 bases from J, with 19 bases between. This CDR3 is 16 amino acids long. Here the CDR3 reads CASSLELGREMREQYF. In DNA, the CDR3 is TGTGCCAGCAGCTTGGAGTTGGGGCGCGAAATGCGCGAGCAGTACTTC.

V gene TRBV27 combines with J gene TRBJ2-1; D is unclear. The germline V gene has CDR1 MNHEY and CDR2 SMNVEV (reference sequence). V lost 6 bases to trimming and J lost 2 bases, with 11 bases between them. The CDR3 contains 14 residues. Here the CDR3 reads CASSWGSTYNEQFF. DNA for the CDR3: TGTGCCAGCAGCTGGGGTAGCACCTACAATGAGCAGTTCTTC.

V is TRBV7-8 and J is TRBJ2-7; tentatively, D is TRBD1 or TRBD2 (5 bases each). This CDR3 spans 16 amino acids. Germline V gene data show CDR1 as SGHVS and CDR2 as FQNEAQ. Between the trimmed V and J ends, which lost 4 bases and 5 bases, there was a span of 21 bases. The CDR3 bases are TGTGCCAGCAGCTCCGAATCGGGGCTCCGAGGAGACGAGCAGTACTTC. Translated: CASSSESGLRGDEQYF.

This clone was detected a few times. The rearrangement joins TRBV10-3 to TRBJ1-2; 8 bases match TRBD1. The V and J ends lost 8 bases and 8 bases, in that order; junction bases with no gene match: 7. This CDR3 spans 12 amino acids. The germline gives CDR1 ENHRY, CDR2 SYGVKD. The DNA for the CDR3 is TGTGCCATCCCGGACAGGGCCGGGGGCTACACCTTC. This codes for CAIPDRAGGYTF.

V gene TRBV6-6 combines with J gene TRBJ2-7, with 8 nucleotides matching TRBD1. J gave up 3 bases and V 2 bases, and 9 bases lay outside the gene matches. Germline V CDR1 and CDR2: MNHNY, SVGAGI (reference sequence). The CDR3 is 16 amino acids. CDR3 nucleotide sequence: TGTGCCAGCAGTTACGGCACAGGGGGTATGGTCTACGAGCAGTACTTC. Its protein product is CASSYGTGGMVYEQYF.

J is TRBJ1-1 and V is TRBV6-5, with 7 bases aligning to TRBD1. The CDR3 sequence is 13 residues long. CDR1 is MNHEY and CDR2 is SVGAGI in the germline V gene. Unmatched junction bases numbered 3, after V lost 6 bases and J lost 2 bases. The CDR3 DNA is TGTGCCAGCAGAGGGGGCAGAAACACTGAAGCTTTCTTT. As protein: CASRGGRNTEAFF.

This clone was seen a single time. The gene calls are TRBV2 and TRBJ2-3; D gene unclear. Looked up from germline, CDR1 is SNHLY and CDR2 is FYNNEI. The V gene lost 6 bases and the J gene lost 0 bases, with 13 bases spanning the gap. The CDR3 contains 15 residues. CDR3 nucleotides: TGTGCCAGCAGGGGAAGTGCGTCTAGCACAGATACGCAGTATTTT. Translation: CASRGSASSTDTQYF. Variable domain in full (rest from reference TRBV2 and TRBJ2-3): EPEVTQTPSHQVTQMGQEVILRCVPISNHLYFYWYRQILGQKVEFLVSFYNNEISEKSEIFDDQFSVERPDGSNFTLKIRSTKLEDSAMYFCASRGSASSTDTQYFGPGTRLTVL.

About this clone: One junction end does not reproduce the germline sequence, and a read error may be involved. The chain joins TRBV6-1 to TRBJ2-4; D is undetermined. From germline, CDR1 is MNHNS and CDR2 SASEGT. The CDR3 contains 11 residues. The DNA of the CDR3 is TGTGCCAGCAGTGCCACGGCCGACCCGAACTTC. Protein: CASSATADPNF.

CDR3 loop: CSARGGVGAFF. CDR3 sequence (DNA): TGCAGTGCTAGAGGAGGGGTCGGGGCTTTCTTT. The chain recombines TRBV20-1 with TRBJ1-1; possible D gene TRBD1, 5 bases. Trimming shortened V by 1 base and J by 11 bases, and 11 bases separated the two germline ends. CDR3 length equals 11 residues. The germline CDR1 and CDR2 sequences are DFQATT and SNEGSKA (reference sequence).

The gene calls are TRBV27 and TRBJ2-7; D is perhaps TRBD2 (5 bases). The V gene's germline CDR1 is MNHEY and CDR2 SMNVEV (reference sequence). V dropped 2 bases and J dropped 3 bases, with 11 bases sitting between them. This CDR3 comprises 14 residues. CDR3 protein: CASSLTSRDYEQYF. DNA for the CDR3: TGTGCCAGCAGTTTAACGAGTCGGGACTACGAGCAGTACTTC.

The chain recombines TRBV19 with TRBJ2-7, with D perhaps TRBD2 (5 bases). V was cut by 6 bases and J by 0 bases, with 24 bases left in between. The CDR3 is 18 residues long. Germline CDR1 reads LNHDA; CDR2 reads SQIVND (reference sequence). The CDR3 DNA is TGTGCCAGTAGAGGTTCGGGATCAGGAGCCAGTTCCTCCTACGAGCAGTACTTC. This codes for CASRGSGSGASSSYEQYF.

The chain carries TRBV4-1 and TRBJ1-1; D gene ambiguous. The V gene lost 2 bases and the J gene lost 0 bases, with 7 bases spanning the gap. In germline, CDR1 is MGHRA, CDR2 YSYEKL. This CDR3 region has 14 residues. CDR3 DNA: TGCGCCAGCAGCCAAAGTCTTTTGAACACTGAAGCTTTCTTT. It specifies CASSQSLLNTEAFF.

This chain uses TRBV7-3 with TRBJ2-2; D gene ambiguous. The germline gives CDR1 SGHTA, CDR2 FQGTGA. The CDR3 is 13 amino acids. V lost 5 bases to trimming and J lost 5 bases, with 9 bases between them. CDR3 loop: CASSPGVTGELFF. As DNA, the CDR3 is TGTGCCAGCAGCCCAGGAGTTACCGGGGAGCTGTTTTTT.

The genes are TRBV5-4 and TRBJ1-2; weak D call: TRBD1 (5 bases). The CDR3 spans 14 residues. CDR1 is SGHNT, CDR2 YYREEE, per germline (reference sequence). The V and J ends lost 2 bases and 0 bases respectively, with 8 bases between them. The CDR3 sequence: CASSFGGTNYGYTF. Written as DNA, the CDR3 is TGTGCCAGCAGCTTTGGGGGGACTAACTATGGCTACACCTTC.

The chain combines TRBV28 with TRBJ1-5, with 9 bases that match TRBD1. Per germline, CDR1 MDHEN and CDR2 SYDVKM. This CDR3 comprises 15 residues. V lost 5 bases and J lost 7; bases outside the gene matches: 9. The DNA for the CDR3 is TGTGCCAGCAGTCTATCCGGGACAGGGATGCAGCCCCAGCATTTT. It specifies CASSLSGTGMQPQHF.

The DNA of the CDR3 is TGTGCCAGCAGTTACTCGACCGGCCTTAATTCACCCCTCCACTTT. Its protein product is CASSYSTGLNSPLHF. The J gene is TRBJ1-6, the V gene TRBV6-5; no clear D. The CDR3 sequence is 15 residues long. The V gene's germline CDR1 is MNHEY and CDR2 SVGAGI. The V end lost 0 bases, the J end lost 6 bases, and 9 bases lay between the germline ends.

V usage is TRBV5-1 and J usage is TRBJ2-5, with D unclear. From germline, CDR1 is SGHRS and CDR2 YFSETQ. The V end lost 0 bases, the J end lost 3 bases, and 12 bases lay between the germline ends. The CDR3 contains 15 residues. The CDR3 spells CASSLAGGPEETQYF. The CDR3 DNA reads as TGCGCCAGCAGCTTGGCCGGTGGCCCAGAAGAGACCCAGTACTTC.